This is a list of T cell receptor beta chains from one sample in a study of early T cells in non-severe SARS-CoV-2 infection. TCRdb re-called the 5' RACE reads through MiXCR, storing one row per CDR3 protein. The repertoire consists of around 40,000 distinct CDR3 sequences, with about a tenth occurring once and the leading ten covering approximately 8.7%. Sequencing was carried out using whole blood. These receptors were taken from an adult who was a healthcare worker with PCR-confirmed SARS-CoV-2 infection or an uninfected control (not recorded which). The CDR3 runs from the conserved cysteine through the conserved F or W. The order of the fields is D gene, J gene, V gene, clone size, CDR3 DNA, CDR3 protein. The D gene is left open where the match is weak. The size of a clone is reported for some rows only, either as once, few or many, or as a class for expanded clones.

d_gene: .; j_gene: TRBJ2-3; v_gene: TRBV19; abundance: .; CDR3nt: TGTGCCGGCCGGACTACCGTTACAGATACGCAGTATTTT; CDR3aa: CAGRTTVTDTQYF
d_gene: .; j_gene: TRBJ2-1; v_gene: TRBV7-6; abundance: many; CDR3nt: TGTGCCAGCAGCTACGGGACCCCCGGGGGTTACAATGAGCAGTTCTTC; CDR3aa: CASSYGTPGGYNEQFF
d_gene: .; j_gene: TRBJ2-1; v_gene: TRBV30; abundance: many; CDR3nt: TGTGCCTGGAGTGTAGGCAGAGACAATGAGCAGTTCTTC; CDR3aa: CAWSVGRDNEQFF
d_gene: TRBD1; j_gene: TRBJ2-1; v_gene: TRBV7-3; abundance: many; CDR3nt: TGTGCCAGCAGCGTAGACAGGGCTGAGCAGTTCTTC; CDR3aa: CASSVDRAEQFF
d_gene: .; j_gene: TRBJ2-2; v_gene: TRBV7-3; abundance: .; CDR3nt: TGTGCCAGCAGCTTAACACCTCACACCGGGGAGCTGTTTTTT; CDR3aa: CASSLTPHTGELFF
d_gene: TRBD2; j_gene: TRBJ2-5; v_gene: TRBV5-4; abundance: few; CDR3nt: TGTGCCAGCAGCTTCCCCACTAGCGGGGGAAAAGAGACCCAGTACTTC; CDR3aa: CASSFPTSGGKETQYF
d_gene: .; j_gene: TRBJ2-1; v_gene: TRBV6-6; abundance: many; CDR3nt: TGTGCCAGCAGTTACGCAGGTGAAACTTACAATGAGCAGTTCTTC; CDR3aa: CASSYAGETYNEQFF
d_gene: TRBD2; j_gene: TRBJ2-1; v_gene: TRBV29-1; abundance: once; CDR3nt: TGCAGCGTTGTGGCTAGCGGGGGCCATGAGCAGTTCTTC; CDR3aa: CSVVASGGHEQFF
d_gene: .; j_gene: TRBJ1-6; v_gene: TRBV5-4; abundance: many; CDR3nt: TGTGCCAGCAGCTTGGCAATCGGGGATTCACCCCTCCACTTT; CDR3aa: CASSLAIGDSPLHF
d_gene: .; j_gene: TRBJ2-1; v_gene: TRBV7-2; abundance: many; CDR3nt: TGTGCCAGCAGCTGGGGTCAGTACAATGAGCAGTTCTTC; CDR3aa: CASSWGQYNEQFF
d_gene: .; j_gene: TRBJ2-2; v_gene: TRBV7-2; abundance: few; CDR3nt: TGTGCCAGCAGCTTATGGGGCAACGGGGAGCTGTTTTTT; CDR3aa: CASSLWGNGELFF
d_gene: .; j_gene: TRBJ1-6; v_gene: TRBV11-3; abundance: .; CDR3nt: TGTGCCAGCAGCCCGGGACCGAATTCACCCCTCCACTTT; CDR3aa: CASSPGPNSPLHF
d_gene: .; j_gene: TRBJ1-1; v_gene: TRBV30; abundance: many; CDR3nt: TGTGCCTGGAGTTCTTTCGGAGTGTCGAACACTGAAGCTTTCTTT; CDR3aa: CAWSSFGVSNTEAFF
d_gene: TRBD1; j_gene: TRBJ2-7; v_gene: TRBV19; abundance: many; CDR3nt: TGTGCCAGTAGCCCTCCGGGACAGGGGTCATACGAGCAGTACTTC; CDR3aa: CASSPPGQGSYEQYF
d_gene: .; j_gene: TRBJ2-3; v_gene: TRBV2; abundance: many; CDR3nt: TGTGCCAGCAGACAGACCCCTAGCACAGATACGCAGTATTTT; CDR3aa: CASRQTPSTDTQYF
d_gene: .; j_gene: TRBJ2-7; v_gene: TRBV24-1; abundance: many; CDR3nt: TGTGCCACCAGTGATAGTACTAAGTCCGAGCAGTACTTC; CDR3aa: CATSDSTKSEQYF
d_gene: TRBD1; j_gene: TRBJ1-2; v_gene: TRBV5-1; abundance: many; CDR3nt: TGCGCCAGCAATGCAAGGACAGGGAATTTCGGCTACACCTTC; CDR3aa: CASNARTGNFGYTF
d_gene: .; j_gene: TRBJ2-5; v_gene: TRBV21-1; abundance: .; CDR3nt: TGTGCCAGCAGCAAAAGACTGGGGGAGACCCAGTACTTC; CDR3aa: CASSKRLGETQYF
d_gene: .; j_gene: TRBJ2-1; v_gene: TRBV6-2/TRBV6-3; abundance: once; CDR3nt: TGTGCCAGCAGCCCACTGGGGCGTGAGCAGTTCTTC; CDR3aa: CASSPLGREQFF
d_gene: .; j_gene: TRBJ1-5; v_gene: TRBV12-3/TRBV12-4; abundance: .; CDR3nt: TGTGCCAGCAGTTTAACTGGTCAGCCCCAGCATTTT; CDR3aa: CASSLTGQPQHF
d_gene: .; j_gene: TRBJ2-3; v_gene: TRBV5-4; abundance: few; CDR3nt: TGTGCCAGCAGCCGCGGGCCGGGGACGGATCAGCCCCAGTATTTT; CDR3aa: CASSRGPGTDQPQYF
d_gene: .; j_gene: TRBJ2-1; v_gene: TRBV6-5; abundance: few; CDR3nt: TGTGCCAGCAGTTACTCGAGGGTGGGTAGCGCTGGCTCAAACAGGGAGCAGTTCTTC; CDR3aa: CASSYSRVGSAGSNREQFF
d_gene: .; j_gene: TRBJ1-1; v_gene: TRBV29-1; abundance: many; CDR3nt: TGCAGCGTTGAGGCATCGAACACTGAAGCTTTCTTT; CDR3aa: CSVEASNTEAFF
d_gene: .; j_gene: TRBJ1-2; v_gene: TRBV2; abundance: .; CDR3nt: TGTGCCAGCAGTGGTGAGGCGAGAATCTATGGCTACACCTTC; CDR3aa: CASSGEARIYGYTF
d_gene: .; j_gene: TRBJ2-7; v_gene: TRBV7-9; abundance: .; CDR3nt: TGTGCCAGCAGCTTAGCTCTCGGGGGCTACGAGCAGTACTTC; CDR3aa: CASSLALGGYEQYF
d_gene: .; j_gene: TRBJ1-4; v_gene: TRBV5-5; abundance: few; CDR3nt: TGTGCCAGCAGCCCCGAGGGGTGGGATGAAAAACTGTTTTTT; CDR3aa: CASSPEGWDEKLFF
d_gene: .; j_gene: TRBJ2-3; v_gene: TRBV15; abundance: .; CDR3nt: TGTGCCACCAGCAGAGATGGGTCCAGCACAGATACGCAGTATTTT; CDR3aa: CATSRDGSSTDTQYF
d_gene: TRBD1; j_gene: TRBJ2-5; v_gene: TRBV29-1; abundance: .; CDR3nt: TGCAGCGTACTTACAGGGGGAAGAGAGACCCAGTACTTC; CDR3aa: CSVLTGGRETQYF
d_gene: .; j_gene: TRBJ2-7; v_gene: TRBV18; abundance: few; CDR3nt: TGTGCCAGCTCACCACAGAAAGGCGAGCAGTACTTC; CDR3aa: CASSPQKGEQYF
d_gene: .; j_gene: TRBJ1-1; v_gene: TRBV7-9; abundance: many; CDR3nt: TGTGCCAGCAGCCTGATAGGGATAGGCACTGAAGCTTTCTTT; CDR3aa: CASSLIGIGTEAFF
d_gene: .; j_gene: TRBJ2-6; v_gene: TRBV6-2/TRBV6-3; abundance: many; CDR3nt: TGTGCCAGCATGACTGGGGCCAACGTCCTGACTTTC; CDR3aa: CASMTGANVLTF
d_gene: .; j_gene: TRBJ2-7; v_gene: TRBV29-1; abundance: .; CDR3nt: TGCAGCGTTGTACTTGACGGACAGAATTACGAGCAGTACTTC; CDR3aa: CSVVLDGQNYEQYF
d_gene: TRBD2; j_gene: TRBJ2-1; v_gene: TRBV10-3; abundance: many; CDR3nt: TGTGCCATCAGGTTCGGCGGGGGGAAAATCAATGAGCAGTTCTTC; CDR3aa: CAIRFGGGKINEQFF
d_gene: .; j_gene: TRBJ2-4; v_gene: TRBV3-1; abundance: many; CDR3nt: TGTGCCAGCAGCCAAGCGAGAGGTCTTCTGACCAAAAACATTCAGTACTTC; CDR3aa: CASSQARGLLTKNIQYF
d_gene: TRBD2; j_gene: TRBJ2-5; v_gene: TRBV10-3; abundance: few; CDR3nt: TGTGCCACCTCCGGGACTAACCAAGAGACCCAGTACTTC; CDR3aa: CATSGTNQETQYF
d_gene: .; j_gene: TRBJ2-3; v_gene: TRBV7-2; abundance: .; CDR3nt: TGTGCCAGCAGCTTAGTAGTGGGGGCAGTAGATACGCAGTATTTT; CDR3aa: CASSLVVGAVDTQYF
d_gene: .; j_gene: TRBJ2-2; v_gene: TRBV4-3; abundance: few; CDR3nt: TGCGCCAGCAGCCAAGGGCTCGGGCCCGCTCGGACCGGGGAGCTGTTTTTT; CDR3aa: CASSQGLGPARTGELFF
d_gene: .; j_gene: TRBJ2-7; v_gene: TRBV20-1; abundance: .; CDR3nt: TGCAGTGCTAGGGCCCCTGGATGGGAGCAGTACTTC; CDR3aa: CSARAPGWEQYF
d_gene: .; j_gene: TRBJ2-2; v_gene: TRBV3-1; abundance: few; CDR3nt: TGTGCCAGCAGCCTTAAGACCGGGGAGCTGTTTTTT; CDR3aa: CASSLKTGELFF
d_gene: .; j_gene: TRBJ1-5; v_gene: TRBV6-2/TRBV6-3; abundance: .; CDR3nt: TGTGCCAGCAACTACGGCAATCAGCCCCAGCATTTT; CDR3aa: CASNYGNQPQHF
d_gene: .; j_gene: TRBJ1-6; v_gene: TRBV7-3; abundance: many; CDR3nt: TGTGCCAGCGCCTCTGGGTTAGGCCCTAATTCACCCCTCCACTTT; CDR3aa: CASASGLGPNSPLHF
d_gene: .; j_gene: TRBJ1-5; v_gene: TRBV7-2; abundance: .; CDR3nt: TGTGCCAGCAGCTTAGCCCCACCGGGACACACTAATCAGCCCCAGCATTTT; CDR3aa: CASSLAPPGHTNQPQHF
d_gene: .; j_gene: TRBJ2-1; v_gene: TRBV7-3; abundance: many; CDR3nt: TGTGCCAGCAGCTTACCGCCCGGGTCTCAGCAGTTCTTC; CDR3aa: CASSLPPGSQQFF
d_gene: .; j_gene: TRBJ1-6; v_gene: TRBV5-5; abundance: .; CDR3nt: TGTGCCAGCAGCTTTCTGGAGGGAGGCTCACCCCTCCACTTT; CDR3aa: CASSFLEGGSPLHF
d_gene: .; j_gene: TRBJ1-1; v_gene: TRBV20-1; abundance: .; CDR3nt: TGCAGTGCTAGAGGTCCGGGGGGCATTCAAGCTTTCTTT; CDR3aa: CSARGPGGIQAFF
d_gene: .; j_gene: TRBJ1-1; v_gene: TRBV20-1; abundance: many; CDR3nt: TGCAGTGCTAGAGCCGGACAGCGTGAAGCTTTCTTT; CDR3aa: CSARAGQREAFF
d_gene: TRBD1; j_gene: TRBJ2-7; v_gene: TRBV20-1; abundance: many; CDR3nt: TGCAGTGCTAGAGTGGGGACAGGTTCCTACGAGCAGTACTTC; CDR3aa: CSARVGTGSYEQYF
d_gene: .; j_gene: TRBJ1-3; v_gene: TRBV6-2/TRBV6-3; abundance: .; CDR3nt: TGTGCCAGCAGGACCGAACGGCTCTCTGGAAACACCATATATTTT; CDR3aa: CASRTERLSGNTIYF
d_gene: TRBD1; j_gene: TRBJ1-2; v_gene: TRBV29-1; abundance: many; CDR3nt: TGCAGCGAAGAGGGGGCAGGTGGCTACACCTTC; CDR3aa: CSEEGAGGYTF